This entry concerns a single T cell receptor beta chain. No antigen is known for it. CDR3-region Arm-PCR and iRepertoire HTBI primers produced the TCR beta libraries. TCRdb processed the multiplex PCR reads anew with MiXCR; each CDR3 protein has one entry. The table includes around 420,000 distinct CDR3 sequences, approximately 15% detected once. Germline CDR1 MDHEN, CDR2 SYDVKM. This CDR3 comprises 15 residues. The trim removed 6 bases at V and 4 bases at J, leaving 9 bases unmatched. The sample belongs to a study of regulatory T cells in long-lasting Graves disease. Study-wide results and limits: Persistent disease preferred TRBV28, TRBJ1-2 and TRBJ2-5; new disease, TRBV20-1 and TRBJ2-1.

Time point meaning: newly diagnosed GD, antithyroid drugs for less than 3 months. From RNA extracted from PBMCs, the TCR library was made. These data are also associated with another study on T cells in Graves' hyperthyroidism and ophthalmopathy. That source notes: Most thyroid-expanded clonotypes above 0.001 were also found in blood.

The chain recombines TRBV28 with TRBJ2-7, with 10 bases matching TRBD1. The source was peripheral blood mononuclear cells (PBMCs), collected at new diagnosis, from a patient treated with antithyroid drugs. This receptor was obtained from a woman aged 40 to 50 with Graves disease. The CDR3 nucleotides read TGTGCCAGCAGCAATCCGGGACAGGGGAATTACGAGCAGTACTTC. This translates into CASSNPGQGNYEQYF.